This T cell receptor (beta chain) was retrieved from a study of memory B cells and T cells in multiple sclerosis (dated by TCRdb to the late 2010s). About the study as a whole: The study compared TCR beta repertoires of autoproliferating peripheral T cells with brain lesion-infiltrating T cells in multiple sclerosis patients. A couple of multiple sclerosis patients, for whom either brain lesions at autopsy or brain-infiltrating cells from biopsy were available, were included in TCR sequencing. Overall results and qualifications from the work: Clone-set sizes differed between compartments, which influenced counts of shared clonotypes and required normalization.

CDR1 MNHNY and CDR2 SVGAGI are derived from the germline V gene (reference sequence). Reading from cysteine to phenylalanine, the CDR3 counts 16 amino acids. Left in the record is the CDR3 DNA by itself, 48 bases read in frame from the first base. V is clipped by 3 bases and J by 1 base, and the sequence between their germline boundaries is 13 bases long. After CFSE-labeled PBMCs were cultured without a stimulus, the autoproliferating (CFSEdim) and non-proliferating (CFSEhi) T cell fractions were sequenced separately. A total of 40 million to 60 million CFSE-labeled PBMCs were cultured for approximately seven days without stimulus, and replicate wells were then pooled. PBMCs were labeled with about 0.55 uM CFSE and cultured in serum-free AIM-V medium without exogenous stimuli. PBMCs were isolated by Ficoll density gradient centrifugation and cryopreserved before use. Using a FACSAria III, live 7-AAD-negative cells were sorted, then washed with PBS and stored frozen at -80 degrees C as dry pellets.

TCRbeta CDR3 regions were amplified from extracted genomic DNA using the immunoSEQ Platform. The immunoSEQ assay used multiplex PCR together with high-throughput sequencing and a bioinformatics pipeline from the vendor. The study's own analysis went as follows. Non-productive sequences and CDR3s under 4 amino acids long were removed, and the clonotype frequencies in each sample were recalculated. Shared clonotypes were identified in immunoSEQ Analyzer 2.0 as identical CDR3 amino acid, V gene and J gene sequences. Repertoire overlap was normalized by dividing shared clonotype counts by the product of both clone-set sizes, with the result scaled by 1000 into arbitrary units. The clones in this table, taken by TCRdb from immuneACCESS, are in-frame only. Not every clone is retained; where verified, under half of the shortfall comes from an unresolved V gene, and the cause of the rest is unknown. V and J calls and clone size are given by that table; D and trimming were obtained from the DNA. Across this sample there are about 32,000 clones, with about 82% seen only once. The ten largest clones take up 2.7% of the sample.

Concerning this clone: This receptor's antigen is unknown. Nothing much larger sits one base from this clone, and base qualities are not available.

The V and J segments used are TRBV6-6 and TRBJ1-3; the D segment cannot be called with confidence. The material sequenced was PBMCs from blood kept in culture. The source of this sequence is a human donor with multiple sclerosis. The CDR3 region: CASSYNLGRSGNTIYF. The DNA sequence is as follows: TGTGCCAGCAGTTATAACCTCGGGAGGTCTGGAAACACCATATATTTT.